This is a list of T cell receptor beta chains from one sample in a study of cytomegalovirus exposure and HLA in healthy donors. Profiling relied on immunoSEQ multiplex PCR, and the TCRdb table lists in-frame clones only, not all of them. The repertoire consists of about 98,000 clones, with about 81% occurring once and the leading ten covering roughly 1.5%. The sequencing sample was made of PBMCs. These receptors were obtained from a middle-aged man in good health and CMV-seronegative. Both conserved end residues are part of each CDR3. A D gene is named only where the DNA matches it firmly. Some rows mark clone size as missing; the rest say once, few, many or name a class of expanded clone.

>NA|NA|TRBJ1-6|TRBV19
CASRPNPRGSSPLHF
TGTGCCAGTAGACCAAATCCACGGGGAAGTTCACCCCTCCACTTT
>few|TRBD2|TRBJ2-1|TRBV5-1
CASSHSGGTYNEQFF
TGCGCCAGCAGCCACAGCGGGGGTACCTACAATGAGCAGTTCTTC
>NA|NA|TRBJ2-5|TRBV9
CASSVDTQETQYF
TGTGCCAGCAGCGTAGACACGCAAGAGACCCAGTACTTC
>NA|TRBD2|TRBJ2-7|TRBV6-5
CASSYGTSGFHREQYF
TGTGCCAGCAGTTACGGGACTAGCGGGTTCCATCGCGAGCAGTACTTC
>NA|NA|TRBJ1-5|TRBV29-1
CSVGGGRNQPQHF
TGCAGCGTTGGGGGGGGCCGCAATCAGCCCCAGCATTTT
>NA|TRBD1|TRBJ1-1|TRBV5-4
CASSAGTGDTEAFF
TGTGCCAGCAGCGCCGGGACAGGGGACACTGAAGCTTTCTTT
>once|TRBD1|TRBJ1-1|TRBV27
CASRSKTGLGNTEAFF
TGTGCCAGCAGGTCGAAGACAGGGTTGGGGAACACTGAAGCTTTCTTT
>few|NA|TRBJ1-3|TRBV30
CAWSRSGFSGNTIYF
TGTGCCTGGAGTCGTAGCGGGTTTTCTGGAAACACCATATATTTT
>NA|TRBD2|TRBJ2-3|TRBV5-4
CASTIGPAGGPDTQYF
TGTGCCAGCACCATTGGACCCGCGGGGGGCCCAGATACGCAGTATTTT
>NA|NA|TRBJ2-7|TRBV10-3
CATRERDNAYEQYF
TGTGCCACCCGGGAGCGGGACAATGCCTACGAGCAATACTTC
>NA|TRBD1|TRBJ2-7|TRBV6-1
CASTPRQGTYEQYF
TGTGCCAGCACCCCTAGACAGGGTACCTACGAGCAGTACTTC
>NA|TRBD2|TRBJ2-7|TRBV5-1
CASSLTSGVYEQYF
TGCGCCAGCAGCTTGACGAGCGGGGTTTACGAGCAGTACTTC
>NA|NA|TRBJ1-2|TRBV25-1
CASSGGSVYGYTF
TGTGCCAGCAGTGGAGGGTCGGTTTATGGCTACACCTTC
>once|NA|TRBJ2-5|TRBV12-5
CAYRVCETQYF
TGTGCTTACAGGGTGTGCGAGACCCAGTACTTC
>NA|TRBD1|TRBJ2-1|TRBV28
CASSLSPGTGPCEQFF
TGTGCCAGCAGTTTATCCCCCGGGACAGGTCCGTGTGAGCAGTTCTTC
>NA|NA|TRBJ1-1|TRBV29-1
CSVAGRGTEAFF
TGCAGCGTTGCGGGGCGGGGCACTGAAGCTTTCTTT